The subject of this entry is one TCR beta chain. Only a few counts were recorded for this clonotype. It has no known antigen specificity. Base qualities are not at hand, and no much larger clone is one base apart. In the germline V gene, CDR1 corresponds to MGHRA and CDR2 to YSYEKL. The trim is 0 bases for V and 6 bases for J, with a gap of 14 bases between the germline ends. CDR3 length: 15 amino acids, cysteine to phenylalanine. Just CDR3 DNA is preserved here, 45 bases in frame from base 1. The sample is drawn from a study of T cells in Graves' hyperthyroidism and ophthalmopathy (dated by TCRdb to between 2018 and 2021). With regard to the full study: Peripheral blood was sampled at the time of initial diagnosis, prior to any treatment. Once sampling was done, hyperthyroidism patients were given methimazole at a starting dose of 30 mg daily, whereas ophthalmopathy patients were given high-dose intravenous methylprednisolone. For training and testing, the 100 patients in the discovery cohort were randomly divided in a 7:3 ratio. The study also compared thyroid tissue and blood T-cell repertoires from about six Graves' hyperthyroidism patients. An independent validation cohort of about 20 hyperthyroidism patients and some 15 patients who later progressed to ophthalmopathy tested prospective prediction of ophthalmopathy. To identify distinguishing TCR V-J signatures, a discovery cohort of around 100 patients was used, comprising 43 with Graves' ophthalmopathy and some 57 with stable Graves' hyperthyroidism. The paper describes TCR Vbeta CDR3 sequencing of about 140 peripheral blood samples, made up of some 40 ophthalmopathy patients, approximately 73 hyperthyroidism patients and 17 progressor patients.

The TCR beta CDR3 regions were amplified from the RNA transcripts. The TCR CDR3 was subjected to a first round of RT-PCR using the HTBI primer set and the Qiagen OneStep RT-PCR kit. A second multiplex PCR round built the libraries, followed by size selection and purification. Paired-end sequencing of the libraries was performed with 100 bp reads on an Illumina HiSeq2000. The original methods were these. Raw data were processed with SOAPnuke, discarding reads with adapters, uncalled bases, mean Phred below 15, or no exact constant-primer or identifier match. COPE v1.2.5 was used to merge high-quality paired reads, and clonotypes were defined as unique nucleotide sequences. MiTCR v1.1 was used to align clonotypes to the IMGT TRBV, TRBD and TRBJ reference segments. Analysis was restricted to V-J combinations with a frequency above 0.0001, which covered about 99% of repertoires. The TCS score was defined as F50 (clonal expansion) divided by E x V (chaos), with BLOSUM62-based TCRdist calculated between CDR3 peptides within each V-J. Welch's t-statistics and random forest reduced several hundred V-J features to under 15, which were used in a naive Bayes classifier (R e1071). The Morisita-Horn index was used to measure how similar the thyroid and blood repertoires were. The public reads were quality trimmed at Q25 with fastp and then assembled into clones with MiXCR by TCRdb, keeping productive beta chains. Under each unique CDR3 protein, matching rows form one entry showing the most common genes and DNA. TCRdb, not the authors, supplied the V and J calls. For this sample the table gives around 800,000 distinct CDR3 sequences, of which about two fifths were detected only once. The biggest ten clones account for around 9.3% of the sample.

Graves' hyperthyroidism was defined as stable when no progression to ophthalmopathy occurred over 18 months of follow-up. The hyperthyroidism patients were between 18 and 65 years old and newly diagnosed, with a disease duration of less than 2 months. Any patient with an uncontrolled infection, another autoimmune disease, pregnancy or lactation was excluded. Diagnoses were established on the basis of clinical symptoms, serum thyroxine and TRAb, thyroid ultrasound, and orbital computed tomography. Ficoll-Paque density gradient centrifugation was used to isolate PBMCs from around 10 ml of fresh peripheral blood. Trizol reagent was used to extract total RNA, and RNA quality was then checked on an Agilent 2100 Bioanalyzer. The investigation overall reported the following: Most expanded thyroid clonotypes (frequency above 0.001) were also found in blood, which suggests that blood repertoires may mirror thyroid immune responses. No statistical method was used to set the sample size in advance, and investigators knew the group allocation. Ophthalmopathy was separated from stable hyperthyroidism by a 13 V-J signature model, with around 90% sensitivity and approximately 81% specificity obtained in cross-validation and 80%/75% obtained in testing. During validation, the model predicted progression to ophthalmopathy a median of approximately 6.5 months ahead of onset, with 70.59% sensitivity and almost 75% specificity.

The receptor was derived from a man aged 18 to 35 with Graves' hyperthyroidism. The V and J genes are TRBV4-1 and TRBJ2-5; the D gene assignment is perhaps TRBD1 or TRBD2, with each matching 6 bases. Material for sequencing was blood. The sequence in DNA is TGCGCCAGCAGCCAAGATTTACGGGGGCAACAGACCCAGTACTTC. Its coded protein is CASSQDLRGQQTQYF.